The next 10 T cell receptor beta chains were all read from a single sample in a study of blood T cell repertoires in COVID-19. Method: immunoSEQ multiplex PCR; TCRdb's copy keeps in-frame clones and lacks some. The sample includes about 330,000 clones, roughly nine tenths seen only once; the top ten take roughly 20%. Material for sequencing was PBMCs or T cells enriched from blood (not recorded which). These receptors all stem from a woman aged 25 to 39 who had recovered from COVID-19.

The CDR3 is CASSKGMGHPPYSNQPQHF. CDR3 DNA: TGTGCCAGCAGCAAAGGGATGGGACACCCGCCTTATAGCAATCAGCCCCAGCATTTT. The chain carries TRBV21-1 and TRBJ1-5; the D call of TRBD1 is as the table states it, not checked on the DNA. TRBV21-1 is termed a pseudogene. The CDR3 runs 19 residues.

The chain couples TRBV11-1 to TRBJ1-4, with D possibly matching TRBD1 (5 bases). The CDR3 runs to 16 residues. Per the germline V gene, CDR1 is SGHAT and CDR2 is FQDESV (reference sequence). V gave up 5 bases and J gave up 0 bases, with 13 bases separating them. The CDR3 loop reads CASSRGWVATNEKLFF. CDR3 nucleotides: TGTGCCAGCAGCCGGGGGTGGGTTGCAACTAATGAAAAACTGTTTTTT.

CDR3 nucleotide sequence: TGTGCCAGCACCACAGGGGCCTCCTACGAGCAGTACTTC. It translates to CASTTGASYEQYF. V gene TRBV7-8 combines with J gene TRBJ2-7, with 7 bases aligning to TRBD1. V lost 7 bases, J lost 0 bases, and 3 bases stayed unmatched. Germline V gene data show CDR1 as SGHVS and CDR2 as FQNEAQ. The CDR3 is made up of 13 amino acids.

To note about this clone: The junction shows a germline mismatch at one end, possibly a read error. This chain uses TRBV15 with TRBJ2-7, with D possibly being TRBD1 (5 bases). There are 14 residues in the CDR3. CDR1 and CDR2 from the germline V gene are LNHNV and YYDKDF (reference sequence). Written as DNA, the CDR3 is TGTGCCACCAGCAGAGATAGGGGTGATCCTACCGTTATGTTC. It yields the protein CATSRDRGDPTVMF.

This chain joins TRBV7-9 and TRBJ2-5, with a possible D match to TRBD1 (6 bases). CDR3 length: 14 amino acids. The V end lost 3 bases, the J end lost 0 bases, and 8 bases lay between the germline ends. Germline V gives CDR1 SEHNR, CDR2 FQNEAQ (reference sequence). The CDR3 coding sequence is TGTGCCAGCAGCTTCCAGGGGTACCAAGAGACCCAGTACTTC. This gives the protein CASSFQGYQETQYF.

This sequence joins TRBV5-1 and TRBJ2-1, with TRBD2 identical over 7 bases. V was pared by 1 base and J by 7 bases, with 11 bases of the junction left unmatched. The CDR3 totals 16 residues. CDR1 SGHRS and CDR2 YFSETQ come from the germline V gene. CDR3 loop: CASSLITSEYQNEQFF. The CDR3 DNA follows: TGCGCCAGCAGCTTGATAACTAGCGAGTACCAGAATGAGCAGTTCTTC.

The rearrangement joins TRBV6-2 or TRBV6-3 to TRBJ2-2, with 9 bases aligning to TRBD2. Unmatched junction bases numbered 15, after V lost 8 bases and J lost 5 bases. The CDR3 sequence is 17 residues long. From germline, CDR1 is MNHEY and CDR2 SVGEGT. This CDR3 is CASCRDVAGVGTGELFF. The CDR3 region has the DNA TGTGCCAGCTGCCGGGATGTAGCGGGAGTCGGGACCGGGGAGCTGTTTTTT.

This chain joins TRBV28 and TRBJ2-5; TRBD2 matches at 8 bases. Trimming cost V 6 bases and J 3 bases; bases outside gene matches: 6. The CDR3 loop spans 14 amino acids. The germline gives CDR1 MDHEN, CDR2 SYDVKM. The CDR3 spells CASSRAGDEETQYF. CDR3 nucleotides: TGTGCCAGCAGCAGAGCGGGAGACGAAGAGACCCAGTACTTC.

This CDR3 is CASSWGVSSYEQYF. CDR3 nucleotides: TGTGCCAGCAGCTGGGGGGTCAGCTCCTACGAGCAGTACTTC. V gene TRBV7-9 combines with J gene TRBJ2-7, with D maybe TRBD2 (6 bases). The CDR3 is 14 amino acids. Looked up from germline, CDR1 is SEHNR and CDR2 is FQNEAQ (reference sequence). V lost 4 bases, J lost 0 bases, and 10 bases lay in between.

The V gene is TRBV5-1, the J gene TRBJ1-2, with 7 bases identical to TRBD1. Germline CDR1 and CDR2: SGHRS and YFSETQ. The CDR3 runs 12 residues. The J segment lost 6 bases and the V segment lost 4 bases, leaving 3 bases of the junction unmatched. The CDR3 region has the DNA TGCGCCAGCAGCCCCAGGGGGGATGGCTACACCTTC. This encodes CASSPRGDGYTF.